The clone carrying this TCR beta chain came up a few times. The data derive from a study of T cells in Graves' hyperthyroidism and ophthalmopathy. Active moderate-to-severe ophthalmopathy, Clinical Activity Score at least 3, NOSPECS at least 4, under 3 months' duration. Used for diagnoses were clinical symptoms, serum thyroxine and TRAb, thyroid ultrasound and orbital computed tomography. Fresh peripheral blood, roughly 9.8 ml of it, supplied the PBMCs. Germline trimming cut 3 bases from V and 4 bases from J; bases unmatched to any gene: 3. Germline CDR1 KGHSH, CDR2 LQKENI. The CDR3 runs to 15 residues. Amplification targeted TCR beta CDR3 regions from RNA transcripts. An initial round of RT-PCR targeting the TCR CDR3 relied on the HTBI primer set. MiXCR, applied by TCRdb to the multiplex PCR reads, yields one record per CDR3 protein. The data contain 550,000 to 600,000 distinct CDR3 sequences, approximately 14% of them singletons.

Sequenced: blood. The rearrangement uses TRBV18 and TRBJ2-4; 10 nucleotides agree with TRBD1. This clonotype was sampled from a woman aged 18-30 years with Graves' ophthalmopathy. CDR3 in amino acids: CASSPADRGKNIQYF. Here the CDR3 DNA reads TGTGCCAGCTCACCCGCGGACAGGGGGAAAAACATTCAGTACTTC.